Below, 13 T cell receptor beta chains from the same sample are listed, as sequenced in a study of T cell changes during pregnancy in multiple sclerosis. Repertoires were generated with immunoSEQ multiplex PCR, while TCRdb's copy carries only in-frame clones and drops some. The sample shows roughly 28,000 clones, around 89% of them seen only once. Sequenced here: CD4+ T cells from peripheral blood mononuclear cells, sampled in the first trimester of pregnancy. The receptors were gathered from a female donor in good health, enrolled as a control in a pregnancy study.

The table lists this clone with a count of one. The CDR3 spells CASSLLGLEIGSTQYF. The CDR3 nucleotides read TGTGCCAGCAGCTTGTTGGGACTAGAAATCGGGAGTACGCAGTATTTT. V and J are TRBV5-4 and TRBJ2-3; 8 nucleotides match TRBD2. The V gene's germline CDR1 is SGHNT and CDR2 YYREEE (reference sequence). This CDR3 is 16 amino acids long. The V segment lost 1 base and the J segment 8 bases; nucleotides outside the gene matches: 12.

The V gene is TRBV4-1, the J gene TRBJ2-7; a possible D gene is TRBD1 (6 bases). This CDR3 contains 14 residues. Trimming removed 4 bases at V and 3 bases at J, with 13 bases between. Germline V gene data show CDR1 as MGHRA and CDR2 as YSYEKL. Here the CDR3 DNA reads TGCGCCAGCAGCCCCGGTGACAGGTTCTACGAGCAGTACTTC. This translates into CASSPGDRFYEQYF.

V gene TRBV10-3 combines with J gene TRBJ1-3; no clear D. Trimming stripped 0 bases from V and 11 bases from J, with 14 bases between. The CDR3 totals 14 residues. CDR1 and CDR2 from the germline V gene are ENHRY and SYGVKD. CDR3 loop: CAISESRESRAIYF. The CDR3 coding sequence is TGTGCCATCAGTGAGTCGCGGGAATCGAGGGCCATATATTTT.

The chain links TRBV11-3 to TRBJ2-3; 7 nucleotides line up with TRBD1. V trimming: 1 base; J trimming: 3 bases; junction bases outside the gene matches: 4. Germline V CDR1 and CDR2: SGHNT, YENEEA. CDR3 length: 15 amino acids. This chain's CDR3 is CASSLGGGATDTQYF. CDR3 sequence (DNA): TGTGCCAGCAGCTTAGGAGGGGGCGCGACAGATACGCAGTATTTT.

This chain connects TRBV5-1 to TRBJ1-1, with D uncertain. Germline V gene data show CDR1 as SGHRS and CDR2 as YFSETQ. Deletions cut 4 bases from V and 0 bases from J, with 7 bases between. This CDR3 spans 13 amino acids. The CDR3 spells CASSISMNTEAFF. The CDR3 nucleotides are TGCGCCAGCAGCATCTCTATGAACACTGAAGCTTTCTTT.

V usage is TRBV4-1 and J usage is TRBJ2-6; D uncertain. Germline V lookup: CDR1 MGHRA, CDR2 YSYEKL. CDR3 length: 17 residues. The V end was cut by 0 bases, the J end by 4 bases, with 13 bases between. The CDR3 here is CASSQDTSGRGANVLTF. Written as DNA, the CDR3 is TGCGCCAGCAGCCAAGATACATCAGGCAGGGGGGCCAACGTCCTGACTTTC.

The chain joins TRBV6-1 to TRBJ1-1; 8 nucleotides agree with TRBD1. This CDR3 has 14 residues. Germline assignment: CDR1 MNHNS and CDR2 SASEGT. Trimming cost V 6 bases and J 4 bases; bases outside gene matches: 7. In nucleotides, the CDR3 is TGTGCCAGCAGCGAGGACAGGGTTGGCACTGAAGCTTTCTTT. Protein product: CASSEDRVGTEAFF.

The chain recombines TRBV15 with TRBJ2-1; 7 bases align to TRBD2. The CDR3 sequence is 16 residues long. Germline values: CDR1 LNHNV, CDR2 YYDKDF (reference sequence). The trim removed 1 base at V and 9 bases at J, leaving 12 bases unmatched. The CDR3 DNA sequence: TGTGCCACCAGCAGAGGGCTAGCGGTGGGGTTGGGTGAGCAGTTCTTC. It translates to CATSRGLAVGLGEQFF.

This clone was counted once. The chain employs TRBV6-6 and TRBJ1-5, with no clear D. The CDR3 length is 15 residues. V lost 6 bases to trimming and J lost 0 bases, with 12 bases between them. Germline V gives CDR1 MNHNY, CDR2 SVGAGI (reference sequence). The DNA of the CDR3 is TGTGCCAGCAGCCACGTAACTTATAGCAATCAGCCCCAGCATTTT. Its translation is CASSHVTYSNQPQHF.

The V call is TRBV19, the J call TRBJ1-1; D is perhaps TRBD1 (5 bases). The CDR3 totals 13 residues. Germline V lookup: CDR1 LNHDA, CDR2 SQIVND (reference sequence). The V and J ends lost 1 base and 11 bases respectively, with 14 bases between them. The DNA for the CDR3 is TGTGCCAGTAGTATAGCAGGGTATGCAGACGCTTTCTTT. Translation: CASSIAGYADAFF.

The V and J genes are TRBV5-1 and TRBJ2-7, with D maybe TRBD1 (5 bases). Germline assignment: CDR1 SGHRS and CDR2 YFSETQ. Trimming shortened V by 4 bases and J by 3 bases, and 11 bases separated the two germline ends. This CDR3 comprises 13 residues. The CDR3 loop is CASSKGSDYEQYF. In DNA form, the CDR3 reads TGCGCCAGCAGCAAGGGGTCGGACTACGAGCAGTACTTC.

The gene calls are TRBV28 and TRBJ2-3; the match to TRBD2 covers 8 bases. CDR3 size: 13 residues. From germline, CDR1 is MDHEN and CDR2 SYDVKM. V dropped 8 bases and J dropped 8; count of bases not matched to a gene: 9. The CDR3, as DNA: TGTGCCAGCTGTGAGTTAGCGGGGCTTACGCAGTATTTT. It is translated as CASCELAGLTQYF.

V and J are TRBV2 and TRBJ2-1; 8 nucleotides agree with TRBD1. Germline-derived CDR1 and CDR2 are SNHLY and FYNNEI. J was trimmed by 6 bases and V by 4 bases; bases with no gene match: 8. The CDR3 runs 15 residues. CDR3 sequence (DNA): TGTGCCAGCAGTGGTAGGACAGGGTTGGCCAATGAGCAGTTCTTC. This gives the protein CASSGRTGLANEQFF.